The present T cell receptor (beta chain) was sequenced within a study of cytomegalovirus exposure and HLA in healthy donors. Whole-study results and caveats: For most subjects, TCR beta sequences were reported to predict HLA-A and HLA-B alleles with accuracy.

There were likely unrecorded immune exposures, though donors were nominally healthy when sampled. Primers for the PCR totalled 60 Vbeta and 13 Jbeta. In the authors' methods: About 11 million of some 80 million unique TCR beta chains were shared, per a later count. Data came from immunoSEQ multiplex PCR; TCRdb stores just in-frame clones and leaves some out. V and J calls and clone size are as listed in that table; D and trimming were resolved from the DNA. The data contain more than 80,000 clones, around nine tenths of them singletons. As for this clone: Its matching antigen is unknown.

The CDR3 runs to 14 residues. V dropped 4 bases and J dropped 0 bases, with 9 bases sitting between them. Germline V gene data show CDR1 as SEHNR and CDR2 as FQNEAQ (reference sequence). The chain employs TRBV7-9 and TRBJ1-1, with D tentatively TRBD1 (5 bases). The source of this sequence is a man under 40 in good health and CMV-seropositive. Sequencing was carried out using PBMCs. The CDR3 DNA sequence: TGTGCCAGCAGCTCGTGGGGGGTGAACACTGAAGCTTTCTTT. It is translated as CASSSWGVNTEAFF.